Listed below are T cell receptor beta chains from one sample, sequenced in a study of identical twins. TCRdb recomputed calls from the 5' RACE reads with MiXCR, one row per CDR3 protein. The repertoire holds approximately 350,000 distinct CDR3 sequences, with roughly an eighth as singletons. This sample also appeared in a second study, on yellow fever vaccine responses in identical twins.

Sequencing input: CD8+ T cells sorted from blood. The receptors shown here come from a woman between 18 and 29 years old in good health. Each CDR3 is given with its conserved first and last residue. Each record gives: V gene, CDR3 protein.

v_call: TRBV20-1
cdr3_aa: CSARDGSSGSMYEQFF

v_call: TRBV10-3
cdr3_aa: CAIRILAGGTDTQYF

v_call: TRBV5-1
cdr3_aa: CASSGSGTGDYEQYF

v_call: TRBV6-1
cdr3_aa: CASKWGNAYEQYF

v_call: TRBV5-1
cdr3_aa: CASSLGLAGGKLTDTQYF

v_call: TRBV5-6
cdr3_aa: CASSLEGARTTTDTQYF

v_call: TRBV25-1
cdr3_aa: CASSEMGDNQPQHF

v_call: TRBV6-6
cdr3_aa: CASLASRTDTQYF

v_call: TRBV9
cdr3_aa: CASSVGGAAGNTIYF

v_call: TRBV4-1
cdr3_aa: CASSQAWQGQGNQPQHF

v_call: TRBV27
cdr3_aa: CASSPSWVGGRAYEQYF

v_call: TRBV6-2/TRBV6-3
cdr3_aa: CASSYVRADEQFF

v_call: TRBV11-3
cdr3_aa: CATGDSWNEQFF

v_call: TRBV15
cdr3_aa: CATSRDPGVTEAFF

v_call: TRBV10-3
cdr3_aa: CAISAGSNYEQYF

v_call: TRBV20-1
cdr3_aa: CSASHSGTAYEQYF

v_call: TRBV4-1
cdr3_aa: CASSQGGTRFDTQYF

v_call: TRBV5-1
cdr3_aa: CASSWTGIVNTEAFF

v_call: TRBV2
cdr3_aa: CASPGGDYGYTF

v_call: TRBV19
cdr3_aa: CASSIDQTGVNTEAFF

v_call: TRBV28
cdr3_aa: CASSAGTARTDTQYF

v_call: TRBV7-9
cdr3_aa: CAARPVSGSGANVLTF

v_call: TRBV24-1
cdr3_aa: CATSDFRGGTDTQYF

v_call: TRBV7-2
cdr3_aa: CASSSGSDGNEQFF

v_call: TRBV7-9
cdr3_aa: CASSSSGGEQYF

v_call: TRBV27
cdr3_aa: CASSPHGTGNTIYF

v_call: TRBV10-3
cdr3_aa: CAISRTSQETQYF

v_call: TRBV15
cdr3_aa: CATSRDSGAADTQYF

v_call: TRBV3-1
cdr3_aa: CASSQDRADGYTF

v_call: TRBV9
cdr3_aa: CASTAGTSPLYEQYF

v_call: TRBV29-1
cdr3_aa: CSVVPGQGLSYEQYF

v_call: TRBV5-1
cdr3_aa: CASSLAGTSGRQETQYF

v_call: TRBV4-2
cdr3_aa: CASSPRGAGMNTEAFF

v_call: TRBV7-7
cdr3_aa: CASSASGTANTGELFF

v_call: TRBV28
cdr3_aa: CASSFAAGGADTQYF

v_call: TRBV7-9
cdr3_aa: CASSSKKGLFQETQYF

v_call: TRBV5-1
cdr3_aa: CASSFKTGVEETQYF

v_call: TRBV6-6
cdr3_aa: CASSSAGGDGYTF

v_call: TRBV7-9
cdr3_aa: CASTGFSTYEQYF

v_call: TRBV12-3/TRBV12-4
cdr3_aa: CASSGTGPSGANVLTF

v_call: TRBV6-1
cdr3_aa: CASSDNLEGGNEQFF

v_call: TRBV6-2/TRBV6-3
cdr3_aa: CASSYPPDRVGNEQFF

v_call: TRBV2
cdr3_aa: CASRRFRDAGELFF

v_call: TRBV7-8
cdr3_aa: CASSPRLAGGPRDEQFF

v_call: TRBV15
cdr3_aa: CATSSILGVPGTSGSTDTQYF

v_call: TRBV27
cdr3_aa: CASSRTGAHEQYF

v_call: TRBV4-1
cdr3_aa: CASSLEGRGSPLHF